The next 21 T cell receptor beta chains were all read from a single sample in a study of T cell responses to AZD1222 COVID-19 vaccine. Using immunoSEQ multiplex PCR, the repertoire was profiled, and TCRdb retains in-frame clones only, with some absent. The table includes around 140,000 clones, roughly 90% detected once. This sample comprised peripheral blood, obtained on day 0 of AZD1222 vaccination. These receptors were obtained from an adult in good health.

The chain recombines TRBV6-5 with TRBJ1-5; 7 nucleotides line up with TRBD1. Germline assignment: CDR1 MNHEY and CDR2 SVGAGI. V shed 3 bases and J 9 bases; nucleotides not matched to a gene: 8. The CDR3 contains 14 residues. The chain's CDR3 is CASSYRTGGRPQHF. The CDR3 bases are TGTGCCAGCAGTTATCGGACAGGCGGTCGGCCCCAGCATTTT.

In DNA, the CDR3 is TGTGCCAGCTCCGTAGCGGGGCCCACGGGGGGTGAGCAGTTCTTC. Residues: CASSVAGPTGGEQFF. The chain uses TRBV6-5 and TRBJ2-1; TRBD2 matches 8 bases. Germline values: CDR1 MNHEY, CDR2 SVGAGI. This CDR3 region has 15 residues. Trimming cost V 8 bases and J 9 bases; bases outside gene matches: 15.

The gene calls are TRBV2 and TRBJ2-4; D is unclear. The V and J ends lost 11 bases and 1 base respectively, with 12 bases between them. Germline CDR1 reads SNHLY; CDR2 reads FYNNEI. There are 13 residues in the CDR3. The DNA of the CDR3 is TGTGCCTGCCTGGATCAGGCCAAAAACATTCAGTACTTC. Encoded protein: CACLDQAKNIQYF.

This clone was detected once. The CDR3 region is CASSLGRRMDTQYF. The CDR3 nucleotides read TGCGCCAGCAGCCTCGGAAGGCGCATGGATACGCAGTATTTT. This chain links TRBV5-1 with TRBJ2-3; unclear D gene. Germline V CDR1 and CDR2: SGHRS, YFSETQ. The CDR3 sequence is 14 residues long. Deletions cut 4 bases from V and 6 bases from J, with 15 bases between.

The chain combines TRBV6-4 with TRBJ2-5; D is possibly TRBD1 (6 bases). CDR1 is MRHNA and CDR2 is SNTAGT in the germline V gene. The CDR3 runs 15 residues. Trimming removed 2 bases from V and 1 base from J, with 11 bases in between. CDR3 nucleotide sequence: TGTGCCAGCAGTGACAGGCAGGGGTCCCAAGAGACCCAGTACTTC. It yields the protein CASSDRQGSQETQYF.

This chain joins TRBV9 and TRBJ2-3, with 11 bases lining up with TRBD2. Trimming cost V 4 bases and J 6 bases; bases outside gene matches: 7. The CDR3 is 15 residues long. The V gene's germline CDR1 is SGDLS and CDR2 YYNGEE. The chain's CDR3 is CASSSSGRWGDTQYF. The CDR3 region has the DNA TGTGCCAGCAGCTCTAGCGGGAGGTGGGGCGATACGCAGTATTTT.

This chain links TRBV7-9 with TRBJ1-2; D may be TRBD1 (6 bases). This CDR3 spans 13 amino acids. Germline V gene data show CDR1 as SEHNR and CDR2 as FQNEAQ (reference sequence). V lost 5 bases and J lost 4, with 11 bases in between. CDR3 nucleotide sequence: TGTGCCAGCAGCCCAGGGGATAGCTATGGCTACACCTTC. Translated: CASSPGDSYGYTF.

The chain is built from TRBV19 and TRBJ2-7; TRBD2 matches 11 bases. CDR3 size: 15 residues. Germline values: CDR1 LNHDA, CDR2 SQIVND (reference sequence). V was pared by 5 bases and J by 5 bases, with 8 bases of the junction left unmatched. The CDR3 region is CASSSRTSGRNEQYF. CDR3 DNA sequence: TGTGCCAGTAGTTCCCGCACTAGCGGGAGAAACGAGCAGTACTTC. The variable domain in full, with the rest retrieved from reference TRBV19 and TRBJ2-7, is DGGITQSPKYLFRKEGQNVTLSCEQNLNHDAMYWYRQDPGQGLRLIYYSQIVNDFQKGDIAEGYSVSREKKESFPLTVTSAQKNPTAFYLCASSSRTSGRNEQYFGPGTRLTVT.

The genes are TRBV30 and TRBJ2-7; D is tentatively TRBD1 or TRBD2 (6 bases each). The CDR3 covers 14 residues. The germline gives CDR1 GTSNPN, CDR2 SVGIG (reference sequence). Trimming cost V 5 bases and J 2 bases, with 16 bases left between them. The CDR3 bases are TGTGCCTGGTGTGGGGGGACATTGACCTACGAGCAGTACTTC. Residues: CAWCGGTLTYEQYF.

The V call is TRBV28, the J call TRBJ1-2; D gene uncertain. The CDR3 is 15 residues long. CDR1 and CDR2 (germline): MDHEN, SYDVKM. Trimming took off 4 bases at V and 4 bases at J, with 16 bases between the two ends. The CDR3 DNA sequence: TGTGCCAGCAGTTCACGAGACTCCTGGGGCTATGGCTACACCTTC. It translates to CASSSRDSWGYGYTF.

As DNA, the CDR3 is TGTGCCAGCAGTTTATTCAGGGGTAACTATGGCTACACCTTC. Its protein is CASSLFRGNYGYTF. The rearrangement joins TRBV28 to TRBJ1-2, with D tentatively TRBD1 (6 bases). The CDR3 has 14 residues. The V end was cut by 1 base, the J end by 1 base, with 7 bases between. In germline, CDR1 is MDHEN, CDR2 SYDVKM.

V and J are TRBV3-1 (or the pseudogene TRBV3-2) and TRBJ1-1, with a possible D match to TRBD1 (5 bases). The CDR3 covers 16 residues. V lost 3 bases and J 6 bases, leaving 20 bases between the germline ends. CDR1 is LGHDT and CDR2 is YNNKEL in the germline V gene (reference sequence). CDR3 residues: CASSHTFQGKRAEAFF. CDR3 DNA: TGTGCCAGCAGCCATACGTTCCAGGGAAAGAGGGCTGAAGCTTTCTTT.

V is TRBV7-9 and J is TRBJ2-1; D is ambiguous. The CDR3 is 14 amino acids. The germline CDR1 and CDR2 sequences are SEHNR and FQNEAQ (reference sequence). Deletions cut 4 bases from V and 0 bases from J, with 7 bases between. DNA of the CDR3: TGTGCCAGCAGCTCTACGAGCTCCTACAATGAGCAGTTCTTC. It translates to CASSSTSSYNEQFF.

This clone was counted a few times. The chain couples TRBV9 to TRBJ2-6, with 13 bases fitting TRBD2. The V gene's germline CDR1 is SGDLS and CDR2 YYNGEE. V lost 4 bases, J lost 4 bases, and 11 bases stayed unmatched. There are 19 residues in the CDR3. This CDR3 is CASSLKTSGGPSGANVLTF. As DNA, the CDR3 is TGTGCCAGCAGCTTAAAGACTAGCGGGGGGCCCTCGGGGGCCAACGTCCTGACTTTC.

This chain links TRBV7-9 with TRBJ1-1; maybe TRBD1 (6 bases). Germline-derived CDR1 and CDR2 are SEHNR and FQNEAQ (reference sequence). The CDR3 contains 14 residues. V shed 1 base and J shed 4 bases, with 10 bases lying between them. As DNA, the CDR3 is TGTGCCAGCAGCTTAGTGGGGGCCGGCACTGAAGCTTTCTTT. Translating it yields CASSLVGAGTEAFF.

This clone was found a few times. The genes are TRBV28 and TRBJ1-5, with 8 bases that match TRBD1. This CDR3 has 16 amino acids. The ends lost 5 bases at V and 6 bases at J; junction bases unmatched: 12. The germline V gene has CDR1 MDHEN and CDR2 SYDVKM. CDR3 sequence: CASSPQGARDGQPQHF. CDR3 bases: TGTGCCAGCAGTCCCCAGGGGGCGAGGGATGGTCAGCCCCAGCATTTT.

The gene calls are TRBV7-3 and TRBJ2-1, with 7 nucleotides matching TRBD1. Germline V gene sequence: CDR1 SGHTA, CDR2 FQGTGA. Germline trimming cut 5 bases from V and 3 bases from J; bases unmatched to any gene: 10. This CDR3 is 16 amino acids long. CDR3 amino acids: CASSRPGGSSYNEQFF. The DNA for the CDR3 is TGTGCCAGCAGCCGCCCAGGGGGATCGAGCTACAATGAGCAGTTCTTC.

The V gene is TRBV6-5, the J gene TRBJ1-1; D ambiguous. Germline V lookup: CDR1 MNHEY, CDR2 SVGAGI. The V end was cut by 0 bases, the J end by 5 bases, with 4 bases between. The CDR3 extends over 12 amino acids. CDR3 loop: CASSYSRTEAFF. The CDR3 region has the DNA TGTGCCAGCAGTTACTCGAGAACTGAAGCTTTCTTT.

The CDR3 bases are TGTGCCAGCCACGAGAAATACAATGAGCAGTTCTTC. It translates to CASHEKYNEQFF. The gene calls are TRBV2 and TRBJ2-1; D remains unclear. The V gene's germline CDR1 is SNHLY and CDR2 FYNNEI. The ends were cut back, 8 bases at V and 4 bases at J, with 9 bases in the middle. The CDR3 has 12 amino acids.

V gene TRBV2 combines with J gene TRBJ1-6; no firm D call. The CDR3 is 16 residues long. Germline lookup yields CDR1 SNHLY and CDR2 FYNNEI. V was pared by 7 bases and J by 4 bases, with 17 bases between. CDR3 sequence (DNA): TGTGCCAGCACCAAGGAGGGCCTAACTTATAATTCACCCCTCCACTTT. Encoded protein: CASTKEGLTYNSPLHF.

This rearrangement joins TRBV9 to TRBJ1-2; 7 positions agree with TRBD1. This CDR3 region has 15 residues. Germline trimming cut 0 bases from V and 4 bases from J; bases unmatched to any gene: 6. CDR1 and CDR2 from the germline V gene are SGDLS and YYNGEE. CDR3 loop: CASSVGVGGGYGYTF. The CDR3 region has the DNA TGTGCCAGCAGCGTAGGCGTAGGGGGCGGCTATGGCTACACCTTC. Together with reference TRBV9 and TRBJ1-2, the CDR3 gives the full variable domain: DSGVTQTPKHLITATGQRVTLRCSPRSGDLSVYWYQQSLDQGLQFLIQYYNGEERAKGNILERFSAQQFPDLHSELNLSSLELGDSALYFCASSVGVGGGYGYTFGSGTRLTVV.